This T cell receptor (beta chain) was captured in a study of CD8 T cells in ankylosing spondylitis. Study-wide results and limits: Blood from ankylosing spondylitis patients appeared to carry a characteristic roughly eight-variant TCR beta motif. Disease-associated clonotypes exhibited CD8+ identity and were relatively infrequent in peripheral blood. Reportedly, matched ankylosing spondylitis synovial fluid was significantly enriched for disease-linked clones.

One entry per CDR3 protein, called by TCRdb with MiXCR from the 5' RACE reads. The table includes under 850,000 distinct CDR3 sequences, 15% to 20% detected once. This CDR3 is 16 amino acids long. The trim removed 6 bases at V and 0 bases at J, leaving 8 bases unmatched. To note about this clonotype: No antigen is known for it.

Sequenced: blood, either unsorted or a sorted T cell fraction (not recorded which). V usage is TRBV12-3 or TRBV12-4 and J usage is TRBJ2-1, with 7 bases aligning to TRBD1. This clonotype was obtained from a male donor with ankylosing spondylitis. The CDR3 sequence: CASRRQTGVSYNEQFF. CDR3 DNA: TGTGCCAGCAGGCGACAAACAGGGGTCTCCTACAATGAGCAGTTCTTC.